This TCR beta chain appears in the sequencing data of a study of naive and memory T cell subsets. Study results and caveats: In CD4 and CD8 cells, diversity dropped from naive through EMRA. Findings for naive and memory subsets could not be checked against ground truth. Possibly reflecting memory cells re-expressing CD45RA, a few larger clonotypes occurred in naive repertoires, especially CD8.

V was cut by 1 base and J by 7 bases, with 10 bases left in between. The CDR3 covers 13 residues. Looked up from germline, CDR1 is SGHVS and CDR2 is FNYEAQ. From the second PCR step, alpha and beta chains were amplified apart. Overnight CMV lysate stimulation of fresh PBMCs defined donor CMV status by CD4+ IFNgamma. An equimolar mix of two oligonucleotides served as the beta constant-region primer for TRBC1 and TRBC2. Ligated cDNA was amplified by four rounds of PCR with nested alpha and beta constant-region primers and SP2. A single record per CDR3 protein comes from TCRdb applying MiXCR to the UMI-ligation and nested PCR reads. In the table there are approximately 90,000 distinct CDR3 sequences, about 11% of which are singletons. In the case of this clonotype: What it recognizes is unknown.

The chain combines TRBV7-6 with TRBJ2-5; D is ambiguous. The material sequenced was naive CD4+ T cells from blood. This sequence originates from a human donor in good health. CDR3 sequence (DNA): TGTGCCAGCAGCTTAGGGGCCTCAGGGACCCAGTACTTC. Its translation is CASSLGASGTQYF. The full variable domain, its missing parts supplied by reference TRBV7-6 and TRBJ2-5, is GAGVSQSPRYKVTKRGQDVALRCDPISGHVSLYWYRQALGQGPEFLTYFNYEAQQDKSGLPNDRFSAERPEGSISTLTIQRTEQRDSAMYRCASSLGASGTQYFGPGTRLLVL.